The present T cell receptor (beta chain) was sequenced within a study of shared clonotypes between healthy human individuals. General observations from the study: Specimens sampled were limited to blood, with tissue repertoires likely differing. All-four-donor shared clonotypes had higher generation probabilities than non-shared clonotypes did.

Assay used: immunoSEQ multiplex PCR; TCRdb lists only in-frame clones, some missing. Seen here are about 2.5 million clones, 85% to 95% observed once, and the top ten hold about 0.41%. Study donors comprised healthy, HIV-negative adults devoid of recent acute infection or vaccination. The split of CD4+ cells yielded CD45RA+ naive and CD45RA-negative memory subsets. CDR3 size: 17 residues. Trimming cost V 3 bases and J 7 bases; bases outside gene matches: 15. CDR1 is LNHDA and CDR2 is SQIVND in the germline V gene (reference sequence). Comments on this clone: Its antigen is still unknown.

This sequence was found in a man aged 18 to 35 in good health. Some clones in this sample may be carry-over from other donors' samples. Sequences were obtained from naive CD4+ T cells from PBMCs. Described subset: CD45RA+ positively selected. The rearrangement joins TRBV19 to TRBJ1-3, with 7 bases matching TRBD1. Here the CDR3 DNA reads TGTGCCAGTAGTATGCCGGGACAGACGTCCGCGAGGAACACCATATATTTT. Protein: CASSMPGQTSARNTIYF.